Listed below are T cell receptor beta chains from one sample, sequenced in a study of response to subunit inactivated influenza vaccine. TCRdb independently ran MiXCR on the RT-PCR reads; one entry per CDR3 protein. The data show 450,000 to 600,000 distinct CDR3 sequences, approximately 7.6% seen once. Sequenced here: PBMCs from blood, sampled roughly 24 months after vaccination. These TCRs come from a man between 45 and 75 years old who received an inactivated influenza vaccine. Each CDR3 is given with its conserved first and last residue. The D gene is left open where the match is weak. Size is omitted from some rows. Given values are once, few, many or a class for expanded clones.

>TRBV5-1|TRBJ2-7|.|.
CASSADSTYEQYF
TGCGCCAGCAGCGCGGACAGCACCTACGAGCAGTACTTC
>TRBV27|TRBJ1-6|many|TRBD1
CATRTGYSPLHF
TGTGCCACCCGGACAGGGTACTCACCCCTCCACTTT
>TRBV3-1|TRBJ2-1|.|.
CANSQFQEQSEQFF
TGTGCCAACAGCCAATTCCAGGAACAGTCGGAGCAGTTCTTC
>TRBV27|TRBJ1-5|many|.
CASRSWQGYQPQHF
TGTGCCAGCAGGAGCTGGCAGGGGTATCAGCCCCAGCATTTT
>TRBV4-3|TRBJ1-6|few|.
CASSQDRRQVNSPLHF
TGCGCCAGCAGCCAAGATCGTCGACAGGTTAATTCACCCCTCCACTTT
>TRBV6-4|TRBJ1-5|few|.
CASSPRREGSNQPQHF
TGTGCCAGCAGTCCTCGCAGGGAGGGGAGCAATCAGCCCCAGCATTTT
>TRBV5-5|TRBJ2-4|few|.
CASSPQAGRAKNIQYF
TGTGCCAGCAGCCCCCAAGCAGGGAGAGCCAAAAACATTCAGTACTTC
>TRBV5-1|TRBJ1-1|.|.
CASRDNVNTEAFF
TGCGCCAGCAGAGATAATGTGAACACTGAAGCTTTCTTT
>TRBV5-1|TRBJ1-1|many|.
CASSLSSAGSTTAFF
TGCGCCAGCAGCTTGTCTTCGGCAGGATCAACGACAGCTTTCTTT
>TRBV10-3|TRBJ2-3|many|TRBD1
CAISEGDRFTDTQYF
TGTGCCATCAGTGAGGGGGACAGATTCACAGATACGCAGTATTTT
>TRBV7-9|TRBJ2-2|.|.
CASSSGTRRDTGELFF
TGTGCCAGCAGCTCGGGGACAAGGAGGGACACCGGGGAGCTGTTTTTT
>TRBV6-1|TRBJ2-1|few|.
CASSKRGGPIRGAEQFF
TGTGCCAGCAGCAAAAGGGGGGGCCCTATACGGGGAGCTGAGCAGTTCTTC
>TRBV11-2|TRBJ2-3|many|.
CASSFSVPDTQYF
TGTGCCAGCAGCTTTTCGGTCCCAGATACGCAGTATTTT
>TRBV30|TRBJ2-2|.|.
CAWSYFVVGSRSGELFF
TGTGCCTGGAGTTATTTCGTCGTGGGTAGCAGGTCCGGGGAGCTGTTTTTT
>TRBV20-1|TRBJ1-1|few|TRBD1
CSARRDRGSGTEAFF
TGCAGTGCTCGCAGGGACAGGGGGTCGGGGACTGAAGCTTTCTTT
>TRBV5-4|TRBJ2-5|.|TRBD1
CASGRGQGSEETQYF
TGTGCCAGTGGGAGGGGACAGGGTTCCGAAGAGACCCAGTACTTC
>TRBV4-1|TRBJ2-7|.|TRBD1
CASSLIGTGDEQYF
TGCGCCAGCAGCCTTATCGGGACAGGGGACGAGCAGTACTTC
>TRBV7-2|TRBJ1-2|many|.
CASSLRAVNYGYTF
TGTGCCAGCAGCTTGAGGGCAGTTAACTATGGCTACACCTTC
>TRBV7-2|TRBJ2-7|few|.
CAPLQWGRYEQYF
TGTGCCCCCCTCCAATGGGGAAGGTACGAGCAGTACTTC
>TRBV4-2|TRBJ2-2|few|TRBD2
CASSQLAGGTGELFF
TGTGCCAGCAGCCAACTAGCGGGAGGCACCGGGGAGCTGTTTTTT
>TRBV12-3/TRBV12-4|TRBJ2-4|many|TRBD1
CASGQGTAKNIQYF
TGTGCCAGTGGACAGGGAACGGCCAAAAACATTCAGTACTTC
>TRBV18|TRBJ1-1|few|TRBD1
CASSPPEGAGTEAFF
TGTGCCAGCTCACCACCGGAGGGGGCAGGGACTGAAGCTTTCTTT
>TRBV25-1|TRBJ2-7|.|TRBD1
CASSETPGQGAYEQYF
TGTGCCAGCAGTGAAACACCGGGACAGGGGGCTTACGAGCAGTACTTC
>TRBV10-3|TRBJ2-7|few|.
CAISPADYEQYF
TGTGCCATCAGCCCGGCGGACTACGAGCAGTACTTC
>TRBV20-1|TRBJ1-1|many|.
CSARGYRAGTEAFF
TGCAGTGCTAGAGGATACAGGGCCGGGACTGAAGCTTTCTTT
>TRBV28|TRBJ1-6|few|.
CASSLSSPLHF
TGTGCCAGCAGTTTATCTTCACCCCTCCACTTT
>TRBV7-2|TRBJ2-1|.|.
CASSLGLPSYNEQFF
TGTGCCAGCAGCTTAGGGCTACCCTCCTACAATGAGCAGTTCTTC
>TRBV7-6|TRBJ2-1|many|.
CASSLADFVGGEQFF
TGTGCCAGCAGCTTAGCGGATTTTGTAGGCGGTGAGCAGTTCTTC
>TRBV10-3|TRBJ1-5|many|.
CAISESVTQPQHF
TGTGCCATCAGTGAGTCCGTGACCCAGCCCCAGCATTTT
>TRBV29-1|TRBJ1-1|many|.
CSVAGTLNTEAFF
TGCAGCGTTGCGGGGACTCTGAACACTGAAGCTTTCTTT
>TRBV18|TRBJ1-5|few|.
CASSPTGQSNQPQHF
TGTGCCAGCTCACCAACGGGTCAGAGCAATCAGCCCCAGCATTTT
>TRBV12-3/TRBV12-4|TRBJ2-1|.|TRBD1
CASSPMTYRGAYNEQFF
TGTGCCAGCAGTCCTATGACGTACAGGGGGGCCTACAATGAGCAGTTCTTC